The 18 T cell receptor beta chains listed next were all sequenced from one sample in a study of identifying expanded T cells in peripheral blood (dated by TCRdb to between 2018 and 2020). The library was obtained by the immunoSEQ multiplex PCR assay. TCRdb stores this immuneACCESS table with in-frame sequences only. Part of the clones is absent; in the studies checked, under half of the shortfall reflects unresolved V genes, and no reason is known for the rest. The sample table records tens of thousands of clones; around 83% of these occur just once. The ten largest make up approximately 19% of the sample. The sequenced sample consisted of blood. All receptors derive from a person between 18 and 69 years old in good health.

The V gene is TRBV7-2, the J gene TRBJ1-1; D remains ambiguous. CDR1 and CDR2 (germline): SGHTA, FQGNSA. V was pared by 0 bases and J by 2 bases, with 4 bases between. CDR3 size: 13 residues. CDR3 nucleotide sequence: TGTGCCAGCAGCTTAGCGACAAACACTGAAGCTTTCTTT. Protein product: CASSLATNTEAFF.

Written as DNA, the CDR3 is TGCAGCGTGGGACAGGGGGCGAAAACTGAAGCTTTCTTT. It encodes CSVGQGAKTEAFF. The rearrangement joins TRBV29-1 to TRBJ1-1; 12 nucleotides align to TRBD1. The CDR3 is 13 amino acids. Germline CDR1 is SQVTM and CDR2 is ANQGSEA. The J segment lost 5 bases and the V segment lost 6 bases, leaving 4 bases of the junction unmatched.

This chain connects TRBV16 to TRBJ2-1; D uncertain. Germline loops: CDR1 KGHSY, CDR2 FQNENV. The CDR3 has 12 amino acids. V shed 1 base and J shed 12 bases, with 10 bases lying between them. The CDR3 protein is CASSQFRYGQFF. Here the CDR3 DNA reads TGTGCCAGCAGCCAATTTCGCTACGGGCAGTTCTTC.

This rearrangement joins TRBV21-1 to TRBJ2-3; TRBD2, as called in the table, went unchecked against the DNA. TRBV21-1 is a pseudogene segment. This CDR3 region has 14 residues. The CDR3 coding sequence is TGTGCCAGCACTCCCCCGGACTGCACAGATACGCAGTATTTT. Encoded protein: CASTPPDCTDTQYF.

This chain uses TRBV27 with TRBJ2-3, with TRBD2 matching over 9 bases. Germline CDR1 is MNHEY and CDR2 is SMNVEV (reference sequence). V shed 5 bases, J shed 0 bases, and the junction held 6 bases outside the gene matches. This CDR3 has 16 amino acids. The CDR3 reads CASSEGGRGSTDTQYF. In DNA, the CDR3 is TGTGCCAGCAGTGAAGGCGGGAGGGGAAGCACAGATACGCAGTATTTT.

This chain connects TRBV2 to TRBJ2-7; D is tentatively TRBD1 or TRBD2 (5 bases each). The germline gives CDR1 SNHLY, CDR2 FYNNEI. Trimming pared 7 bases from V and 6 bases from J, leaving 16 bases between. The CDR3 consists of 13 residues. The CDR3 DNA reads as TGTGCCAGCACCCGGGACGAGGGCGCCGAGCAGTACTTC. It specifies CASTRDEGAEQYF.

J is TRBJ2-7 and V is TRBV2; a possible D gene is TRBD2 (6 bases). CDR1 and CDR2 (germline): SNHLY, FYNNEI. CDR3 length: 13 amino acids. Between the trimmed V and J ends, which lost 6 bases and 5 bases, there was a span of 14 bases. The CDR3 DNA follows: TGTGCCAGCAGGCCCCGGGACTCGAACGAGCAGTACGTC. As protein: CASRPRDSNEQYV.

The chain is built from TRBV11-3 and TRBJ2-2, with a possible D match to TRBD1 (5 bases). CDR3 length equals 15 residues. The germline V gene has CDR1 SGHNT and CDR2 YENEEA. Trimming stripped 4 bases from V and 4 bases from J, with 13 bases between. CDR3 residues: CASSSSGSSTGELFF. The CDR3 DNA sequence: TGTGCCAGCAGCTCCTCAGGGTCTAGCACCGGGGAGCTGTTTTTT.

The CDR3 bases are TGTGCCAGCAGTGACGGAGCTTTGAACACCGGGGAGCTGTTTTTT. Amino acids: CASSDGALNTGELFF. The chain links TRBV6-4 to TRBJ2-2; the D is unclear. The CDR3 extends over 15 amino acids. Germline V gene data show CDR1 as MRHNA and CDR2 as SNTAGT. The V end was cut by 2 bases, the J end by 1 base, with 8 bases between.

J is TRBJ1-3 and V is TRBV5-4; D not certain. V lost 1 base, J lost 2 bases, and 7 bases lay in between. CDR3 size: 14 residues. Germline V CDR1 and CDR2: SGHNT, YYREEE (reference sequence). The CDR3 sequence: CASSLYGTGNTIYF. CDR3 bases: TGTGCCAGCAGCTTGTATGGAACTGGAAACACCATATATTTT.

CDR3 amino acids: CASSLLGDTQYF. DNA for the CDR3: TGTGCCAGCAGCCTACTCGGGGATACGCAGTATTTT. V is TRBV7-6 and J is TRBJ2-3; the D is unclear. The CDR3 contains 12 residues. Germline V CDR1 and CDR2: SGHVS, FNYEAQ. Trimming shortened V by 5 bases and J by 6 bases, and 9 bases separated the two germline ends. Full variable domain (rest looked up from reference TRBV7-6 and TRBJ2-3): GAGVSQSPRYKVTKRGQDVALRCDPISGHVSLYWYRQALGQGPEFLTYFNYEAQQDKSGLPNDRFSAERPEGSISTLTIQRTEQRDSAMYRCASSLLGDTQYFGPGTRLTVL.

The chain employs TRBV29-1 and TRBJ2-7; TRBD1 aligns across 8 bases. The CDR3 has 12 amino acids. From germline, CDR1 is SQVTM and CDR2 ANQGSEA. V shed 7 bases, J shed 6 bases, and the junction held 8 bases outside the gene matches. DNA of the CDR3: TGCAGCGCAAACAGGGGGTCTGGCGAGCAGTACTTC. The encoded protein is CSANRGSGEQYF.

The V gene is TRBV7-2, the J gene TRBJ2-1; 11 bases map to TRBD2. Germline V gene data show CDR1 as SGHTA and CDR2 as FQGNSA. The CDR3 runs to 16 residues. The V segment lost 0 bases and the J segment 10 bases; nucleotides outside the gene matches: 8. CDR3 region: CASSLAVAGGLGEQFF. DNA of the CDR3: TGTGCCAGCAGCTTAGCGGTAGCGGGAGGGCTTGGAGAGCAGTTCTTC.

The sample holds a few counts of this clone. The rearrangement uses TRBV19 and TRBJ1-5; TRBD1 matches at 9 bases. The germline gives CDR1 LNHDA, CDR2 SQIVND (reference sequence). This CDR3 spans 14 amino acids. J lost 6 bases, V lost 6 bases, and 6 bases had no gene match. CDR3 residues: CASRIGTGFQPQHF. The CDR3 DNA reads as TGTGCCAGTAGGATCGGGACAGGGTTTCAGCCCCAGCATTTT. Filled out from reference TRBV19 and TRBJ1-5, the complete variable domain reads DGGITQSPKYLFRKEGQNVTLSCEQNLNHDAMYWYRQDPGQGLRLIYYSQIVNDFQKGDIAEGYSVSREKKESFPLTVTSAQKNPTAFYLCASRIGTGFQPQHFGDGTRLSIL.

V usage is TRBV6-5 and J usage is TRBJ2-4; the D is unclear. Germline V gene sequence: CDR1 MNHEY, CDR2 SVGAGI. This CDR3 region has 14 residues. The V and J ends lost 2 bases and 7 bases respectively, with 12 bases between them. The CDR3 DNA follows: TGTGCCAGCAGTTACCCTAGGACGAAGAACATTCAGTACTTC. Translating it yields CASSYPRTKNIQYF.

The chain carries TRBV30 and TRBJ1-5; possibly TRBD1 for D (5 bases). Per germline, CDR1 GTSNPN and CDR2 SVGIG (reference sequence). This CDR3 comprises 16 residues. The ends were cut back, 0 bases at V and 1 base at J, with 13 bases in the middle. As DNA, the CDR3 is TGTGCCTGGAGTGTACGAGGGGCAATAAGCAATCAGCCCCAGCATTTT. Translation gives CAWSVRGAISNQPQHF.

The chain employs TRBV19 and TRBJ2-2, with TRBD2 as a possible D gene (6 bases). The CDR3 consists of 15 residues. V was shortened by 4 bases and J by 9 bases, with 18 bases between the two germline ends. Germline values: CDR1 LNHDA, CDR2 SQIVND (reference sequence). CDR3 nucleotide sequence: TGTGCCAGTAGTACCCGAGGGGAGGTCGGCCGGGAGCTGTTTTTT. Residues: CASSTRGEVGRELFF.

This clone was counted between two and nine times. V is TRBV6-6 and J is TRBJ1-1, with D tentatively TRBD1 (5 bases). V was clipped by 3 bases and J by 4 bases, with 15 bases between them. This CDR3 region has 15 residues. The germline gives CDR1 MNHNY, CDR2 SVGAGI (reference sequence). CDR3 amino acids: CASSYAPMQGTEAFF. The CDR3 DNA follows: TGTGCCAGCAGTTATGCCCCTATGCAGGGCACTGAAGCTTTCTTT.